The clone carrying this TCR beta chain was seen only a few times. All donors participated as healthy donors of bone marrow. This sample is drawn from a study of cytomegalovirus exposure and HLA in healthy donors. Per the germline V gene, CDR1 is LGHNA and CDR2 is YSLEER. The CDR3 totals 17 residues. After removal of 4 bases from V and 0 bases from J, the junction contained 4 bases not matched to a gene. Primers for the PCR totalled 60 Vbeta and 13 Jbeta. As handled by the study authors: In a later analysis, some 80 million unique TCR beta chains included roughly 11 million shared by two or more donors. TCRdb's table, derived via immunoSEQ multiplex PCR, lists solely in-frame clones and lacks some. For V, J and clone size, that table is used; D and trimming come from the DNA. Of some 100,000 clones in the sample, approximately 72% were seen once.

This sequence joins TRBV4-3 and TRBJ2-6; 9 nucleotides line up with TRBD1. The sequenced material came from PBMCs. This clonotype was sampled from a male donor in good health and CMV-seropositive. CDR3 nucleotide sequence: TGCGCCAGCAGCCCACAGGGGGCCACCTCTGGGGCCAACGTCCTGACTTTC. Translating it yields CASSPQGATSGANVLTF.